Below are 17 T cell receptor beta chains sequenced from a single sample in a study of blood T cells in healthy people across ages (dated by TCRdb to the mid-2010s). Library construction relied on 5' RACE. The reads were generated on an Illumina HiSeq 2500. A second roughly 6 to 12 cycle PCR used a sample-barcoded 5' primer and a J-beta primer mix. TCRdb applied fastp at Q25 and MiXCR to the public reads, then kept only in-frame beta chains. Rows matching on CDR3 protein sequence are summarized as one entry with the most common DNA and genes. The sample records about 640,000 distinct CDR3 sequences, roughly three fifths of which are singletons. The ten largest clones capture around 37% of the sample. The sequenced material came from blood. The receptor set was obtained from a man between 60 and 75 years old in good health.

This clonotype was counted between two and nine times. The chain carries TRBV20-1 and TRBJ2-5, with 7 bases aligning to TRBD2. Germline V CDR1 and CDR2: DFQATT, SNEGSKA (reference sequence). The CDR3 runs 13 residues. V trimming: 5 bases; J trimming: 1 base; junction bases outside the gene matches: 4. The CDR3 region is CSAPTSTQETQYF. The CDR3 coding sequence is TGCAGTGCTCCGACTAGCACCCAAGAGACCCAGTACTTC.

The chain carries TRBV24-1 and TRBJ2-1; D is possibly TRBD1 (5 bases). Between the trimmed V and J ends, which lost 6 bases and 3 bases, there was a span of 14 bases. The CDR3 totals 15 residues. Germline CDR1 and CDR2: KGHDR and SFDVKD. In DNA, the CDR3 is TGTGCCACCAGTCCTGGTGGGCAGGGCTACAATGAGCAGTTCTTC. Translating it yields CATSPGGQGYNEQFF.

The chain couples TRBV28 to TRBJ2-1; 7 bases agree with TRBD1. Trimming took 7 bases from V and 7 from J; bases not matched to a gene: 7. The CDR3 totals 13 residues. Germline CDR1 reads MDHEN; CDR2 reads SYDVKM. As DNA, the CDR3 is TGTGCCAGCACCTTGGGCAGGGGGAATGAGCAGTTCTTC. Translation gives CASTLGRGNEQFF.

This clonotype was observed a few times. A junction boundary mismatches the germline segment, possibly from a read error. This chain connects TRBV5-1 to TRBJ1-2; 7 bases fit TRBD1. This CDR3 has 14 residues. The germline CDR1 and CDR2 sequences are SGHRS and YFSETQ. This chain's CDR3 is CASSRDSQPYGYTF. CDR3 sequence (DNA): TGCGCCAGCAGCCGGGACAGCCAACCTTATGGTTACACCTTC.

The chain has TRBV4-2 and TRBJ1-4; no clear D. The CDR3 loop spans 14 amino acids. Trimming took off 1 base at V and 7 bases at J, with 10 bases between the two ends. From germline, CDR1 is LGHNA and CDR2 YNFKEQ. CDR3 amino acids: CASSQAREGEKLFF. As DNA, the CDR3 is TGTGCCAGCAGCCAAGCTCGAGAGGGTGAAAAACTGTTTTTT.

This clonotype was observed once. The rearrangement uses TRBV20-1 and TRBJ2-7; 7 nucleotides line up with TRBD2. The J call is doubtful: the DNA matches TRBJ2-5 better. The CDR3 sequence is 17 residues long. In germline, CDR1 is DFQATT, CDR2 SNEGSKA (reference sequence). The CDR3 bases are TGCAGTGCTAGAGATTCCCGCGTCGGGGGGAGGGCGGAGACCCAGTACTTC. Its protein is CSARDSRVGGRAETQYF.

Of note for this clonotype: Relative to the germline gene, one junction end is altered; a read error may explain this. This chain links TRBV20-1 with TRBJ2-5; no firm D call. Germline V gene lookup returns CDR1 DFQATT and CDR2 SNEGSKA (reference sequence). The CDR3 consists of 12 residues. The CDR3 sequence: CSVLIHQEAQYF. The DNA of the CDR3 is TGCAGTGTTCTCATCCACCAAGAGGCCCAGTACTTC.

The chain joins TRBV20-1 to TRBJ2-7; possible D gene TRBD2, 6 bases. Germline loops: CDR1 DFQATT, CDR2 SNEGSKA (reference sequence). V shed 2 bases and J shed 6 bases, with 20 bases lying between them. The CDR3 is made up of 15 amino acids. The CDR3 nucleotides read TGCAGTGCTAGAATTCCCGGGAGAGGACTGCGCGAGCAGTACTTC. Protein: CSARIPGRGLREQYF.

This clonotype was detected only a few times. The chain couples TRBV5-1 to TRBJ2-1; possible D gene TRBD1, 5 bases. The DNA end is more similar to TRBJ2-7, so the J call may be wrong. CDR3 length equals 15 residues. Germline CDR1 SGHRS, CDR2 YFSETQ. In DNA, the CDR3 is TGCGCCAGCAGCGTGGACACCAGCTCCTACAATGAGCAGTACTTC. Its protein product is CASSVDTSSYNEQYF.

V is TRBV28 and J is TRBJ2-7; 10 bases line up with TRBD2. This CDR3 comprises 15 residues. With V trimmed by 3 bases and J by 2 bases, 4 bases remained unmatched. Germline V gene sequence: CDR1 MDHEN, CDR2 SYDVKM. This CDR3 reads CASSFGLAETYEQYF. The CDR3 DNA follows: TGTGCCAGCAGTTTCGGACTAGCGGAAACCTACGAGCAGTACTTC. Full variable domain (remainder filled in from reference TRBV28 and TRBJ2-7): DVKVTQSSRYLVKRTGEKVFLECVQDMDHENMFWYRQDPGLGLRLIYFSYDVKMKEKGDIPEGYSVSREKKERFSLILESASTNQTSMYLCASSFGLAETYEQYFGPGTRLTVT.

This rearrangement joins TRBV27 to TRBJ2-5, with 9 nucleotides matching TRBD1. This CDR3 contains 15 residues. The V and J ends lost 5 bases and 5 bases, in that order; junction bases with no gene match: 9. Germline V gene data show CDR1 as MNHEY and CDR2 as SMNVEV (reference sequence). CDR3 region: CASSARDRVGETQYF. The DNA of the CDR3 is TGTGCCAGCAGTGCCCGGGACAGGGTGGGGGAGACCCAGTACTTC.

This clonotype appeared a few times. The chain couples TRBV4-2 to TRBJ2-5, with 8 bases fitting TRBD2. The CDR3 extends over 15 amino acids. The germline gives CDR1 LGHNA, CDR2 YNFKEQ. The V segment lost 4 bases and the J segment 4 bases; nucleotides outside the gene matches: 8. The CDR3 spells CASSLQAGGSETQYF. The CDR3 DNA reads TGTGCCAGCAGCCTCCAGGCGGGGGGCTCAGAGACCCAGTACTTC.

V is TRBV21-1 and J is TRBJ2-7; TRBD1, the table's D call, was not compared with the DNA. TRBV21-1 is an annotated pseudogene. This CDR3 spans 17 amino acids. The CDR3, as DNA: TGTGCCAGCAGCAAAGGGACAGAGGATGATCCTAGCCGCGAGCAGTACTTC. Its translation: CASSKGTEDDPSREQYF.

This clonotype was recorded many times. The chain carries TRBV29-1 and TRBJ2-7; 9 nucleotides align to TRBD2. Trimming cost V 7 bases and J 0 bases; bases outside gene matches: 7. Germline V CDR1 and CDR2: SQVTM, ANQGSEA. The CDR3 is made up of 14 amino acids. This CDR3 is CSGGGGESSYEQYF. The CDR3 bases are TGCAGCGGAGGCGGGGGGGAGAGCTCCTACGAGCAGTACTTC.

The chain is built from TRBV6-5 and TRBJ2-7; a weak D match, TRBD2 (5 bases). CDR1 and CDR2 (germline): MNHEY, SVGAGI. Deletions cut 5 bases from V and 3 bases from J, with 11 bases between. This CDR3 comprises 13 residues. The CDR3 loop reads CASSAGRFYEQYF. The CDR3 nucleotides read TGTGCCAGCAGTGCGGGCCGGTTCTACGAGCAGTACTTC.

The chain joins TRBV24-1 to TRBJ1-4, with D perhaps TRBD1 (6 bases). Germline V CDR1 and CDR2: KGHDR, SFDVKD. The CDR3 has 18 amino acids. Trimming left V 1 base short and J 5 bases short, with 19 bases between. DNA of the CDR3: TGTGCCACCAGTGATTTTAAAGGGGGGGAAGTCTACAATGAAAAACTGTTTTTT. Protein product: CATSDFKGGEVYNEKLFF.

The chain is built from TRBV9 and TRBJ2-7; 7 bases are a match to TRBD2. The CDR3 runs to 15 residues. CDR1 is SGDLS and CDR2 is YYNGEE in the germline V gene. The ends lost 0 bases at V and 5 bases at J; junction bases unmatched: 8. The CDR3 region is CASSVGPREGDEQYF. DNA for the CDR3: TGTGCCAGCAGCGTAGGGCCCAGGGAGGGCGACGAGCAGTACTTC.